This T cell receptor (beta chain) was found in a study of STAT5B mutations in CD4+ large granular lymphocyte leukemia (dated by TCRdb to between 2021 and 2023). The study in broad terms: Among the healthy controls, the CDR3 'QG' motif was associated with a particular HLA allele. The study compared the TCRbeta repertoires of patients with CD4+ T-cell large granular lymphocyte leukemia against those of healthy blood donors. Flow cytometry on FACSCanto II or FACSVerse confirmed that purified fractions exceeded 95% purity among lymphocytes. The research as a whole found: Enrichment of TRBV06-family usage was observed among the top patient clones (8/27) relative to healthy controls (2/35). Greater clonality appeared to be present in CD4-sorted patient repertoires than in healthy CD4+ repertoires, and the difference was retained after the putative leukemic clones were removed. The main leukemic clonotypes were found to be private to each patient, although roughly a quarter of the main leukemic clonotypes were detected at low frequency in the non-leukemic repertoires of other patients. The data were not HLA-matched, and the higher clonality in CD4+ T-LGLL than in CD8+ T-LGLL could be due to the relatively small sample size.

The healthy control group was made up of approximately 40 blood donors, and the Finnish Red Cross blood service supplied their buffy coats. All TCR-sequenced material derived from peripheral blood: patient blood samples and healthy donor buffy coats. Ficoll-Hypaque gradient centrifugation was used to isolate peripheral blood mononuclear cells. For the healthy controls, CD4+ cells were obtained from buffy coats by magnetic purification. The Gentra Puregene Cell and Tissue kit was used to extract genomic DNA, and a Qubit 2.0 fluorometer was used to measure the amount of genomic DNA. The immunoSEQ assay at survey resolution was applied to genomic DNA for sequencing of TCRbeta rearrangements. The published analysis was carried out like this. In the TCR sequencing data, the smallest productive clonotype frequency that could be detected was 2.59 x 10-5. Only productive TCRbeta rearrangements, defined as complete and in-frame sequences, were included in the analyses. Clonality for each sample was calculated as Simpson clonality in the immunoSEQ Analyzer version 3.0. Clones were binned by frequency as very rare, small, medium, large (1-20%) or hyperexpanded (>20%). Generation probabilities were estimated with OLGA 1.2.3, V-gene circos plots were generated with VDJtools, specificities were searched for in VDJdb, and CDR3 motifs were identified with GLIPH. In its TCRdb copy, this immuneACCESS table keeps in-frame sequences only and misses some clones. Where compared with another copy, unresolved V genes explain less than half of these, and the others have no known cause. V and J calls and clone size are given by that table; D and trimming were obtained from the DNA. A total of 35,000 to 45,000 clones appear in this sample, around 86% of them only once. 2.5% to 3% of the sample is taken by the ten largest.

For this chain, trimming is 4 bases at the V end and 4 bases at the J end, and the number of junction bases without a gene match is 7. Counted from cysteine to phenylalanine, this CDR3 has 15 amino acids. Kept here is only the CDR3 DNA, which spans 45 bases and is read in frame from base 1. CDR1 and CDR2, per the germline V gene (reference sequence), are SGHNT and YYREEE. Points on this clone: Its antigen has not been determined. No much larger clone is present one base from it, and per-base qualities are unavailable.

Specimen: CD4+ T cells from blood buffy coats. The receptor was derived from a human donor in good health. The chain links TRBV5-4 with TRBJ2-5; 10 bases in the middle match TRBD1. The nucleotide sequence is TGTGCCAGCAGCGGAGGGACAGGGGTCAGAGAGACCCAGTACTTC. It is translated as CASSGGTGVRETQYF.